This T cell receptor (beta chain) came from a study of T cell changes during pregnancy in multiple sclerosis. TCRdb's copy holds only in-frame clones and misses some; the assay was immunoSEQ multiplex PCR. The table includes around 44,000 clones, approximately 94% detected once. The V and J ends lost 9 bases and 6 bases, in that order; junction bases with no gene match: 6. From germline, CDR1 is SNHLY and CDR2 FYNNEI. The CDR3 totals 14 residues. This clone was detected once. The chain uses TRBV2 and TRBJ2-1; 12 bases are shared with TRBD2. The sequenced sample was CD8+ T cells from peripheral blood mononuclear cells, obtained in the third trimester of pregnancy. The source is a female donor with multiple sclerosis, enrolled in a pregnancy study. CDR3 nucleotide sequence: TGTGCCAGAGACAGACTAGCGGGAGCCAATGAGCAGTTCTTC. The encoded protein is CARDRLAGANEQFF.